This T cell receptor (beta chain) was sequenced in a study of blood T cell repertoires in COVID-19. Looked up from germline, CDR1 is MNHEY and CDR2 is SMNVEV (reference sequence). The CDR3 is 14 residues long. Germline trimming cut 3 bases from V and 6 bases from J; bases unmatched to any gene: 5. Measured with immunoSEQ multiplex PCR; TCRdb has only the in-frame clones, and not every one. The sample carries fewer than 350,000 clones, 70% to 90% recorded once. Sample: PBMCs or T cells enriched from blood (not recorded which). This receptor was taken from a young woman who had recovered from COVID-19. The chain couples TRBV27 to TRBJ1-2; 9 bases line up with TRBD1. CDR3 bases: TGTGCCAGCAGTTTTACAGGGGGCGCAGATGGCTACACCTTC. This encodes CASSFTGGADGYTF.